The 11 T cell receptor beta chains listed next were all sequenced from one sample in a study of shared clonotypes between healthy human individuals. Assay: immunoSEQ multiplex PCR; the TCRdb copy retains only in-frame clones and omits some. This sample yields roughly 640,000 clones, of which about 96% are seen a single time; roughly 0.05% belongs to the top ten. The sequencing sample was made of naive CD4+ T cells sorted from blood. Indicated subset: CD45RA+ positively selected. The receptors come from a woman between 25 and 40 years old in good health.

The CDR3 DNA reads TGCGCCAGCAGCTCAAATCCTAGCGGGAGGAACACCGGGGAGCTGTTTTTT. The encoded protein is CASSSNPSGRNTGELFF. The chain combines TRBV5-1 with TRBJ2-2, with TRBD2 matching over 10 bases. The J segment lost 1 base and the V segment lost 3 bases, leaving 6 bases of the junction unmatched. CDR1 is SGHRS, CDR2 YFSETQ, per germline. CDR3 length: 17 residues.

About this clone: A junction boundary mismatches the germline segment, possibly from a read error. This rearrangement joins TRBV27 to TRBJ2-4; 10 bases are shared with TRBD2. The CDR3 has 16 residues. Germline V gene data show CDR1 as MNHEY and CDR2 as SMNVEV (reference sequence). The CDR3 coding sequence is TGTGCCAGCAGTCCAGCGAGCGGGAGGGCCACAAACATTCAGTACTTC. It translates to CASSPASGRATNIQYF.

The CDR3 sequence: CASSTGAGGENIQYF. The CDR3 DNA sequence: TGTGCCAGTAGTACGGGAGCGGGAGGAGAGAACATTCAGTACTTC. This chain connects TRBV19 to TRBJ2-4; TRBD2 matches 9 bases. This CDR3 comprises 15 residues. Trimming took 4 bases from V and 7 from J; bases not matched to a gene: 8. The V gene's germline CDR1 is LNHDA and CDR2 SQIVND (reference sequence).

This chain connects TRBV18 to TRBJ1-2; D may be TRBD1 (5 bases). This CDR3 region has 16 residues. V gave up 5 bases and J gave up 5 bases, with 21 bases separating them. Germline loops: CDR1 KGHSH, CDR2 LQKENI. The CDR3 loop is CASSTRRGGTRYGYTF. In DNA, the CDR3 is TGTGCCAGCTCAACGCGGAGGGGAGGGACGAGGTATGGCTACACCTTC.

This chain uses TRBV15 with TRBJ2-7; D remains ambiguous. V dropped 2 bases and J dropped 0 bases, with 20 bases sitting between them. CDR1 and CDR2 (germline): LNHNV, YYDKDF (reference sequence). This CDR3 is 18 amino acids long. The CDR3 reads CATSRQFTRIYSSYEQYF. The CDR3 DNA follows: TGTGCCACCAGCAGACAATTCACCCGGATTTATAGCTCCTACGAGCAGTACTTC.

The chain employs TRBV18 and TRBJ2-7; D may be TRBD1 (6 bases). The V gene lost 6 bases and the J gene lost 7 bases, with 16 bases spanning the gap. Looked up from germline, CDR1 is KGHSH and CDR2 is LQKENI. The CDR3 is 13 amino acids. CDR3 region: CASSPEGVGEQYF. As DNA, the CDR3 is TGTGCCAGCTCTCCCGAGGGGGTGGGGGAGCAGTACTTC.

The chain has TRBV5-1 and TRBJ1-3, with D possibly TRBD1 on 6 matching bases. V dropped 4 bases and J dropped 2 bases, with 13 bases sitting between them. The CDR3 spans 15 residues. Germline loops: CDR1 SGHRS, CDR2 YFSETQ. CDR3 sequence: CASSPDRSAGNTIYF. The CDR3 bases are TGCGCCAGCAGCCCGGACAGATCGGCTGGAAACACCATATATTTT.

The chain combines TRBV10-3 with TRBJ2-5; D unresolved. The V gene's germline CDR1 is ENHRY and CDR2 SYGVKD. The CDR3 loop spans 14 amino acids. V dropped 8 bases and J dropped 3 bases, with 16 bases sitting between them. This CDR3 is CAIRSGKDKETQYF. In DNA, the CDR3 is TGTGCCATCCGGTCGGGCAAAGACAAAGAGACCCAGTACTTC.

The CDR3 loop reads CASSQTLTNEQYF. The CDR3 DNA follows: TGTGCCAGCAGCCAGACCCTTACGAACGAGCAGTACTTC. The rearrangement joins TRBV7-3 to TRBJ2-7; D ambiguous. Germline V gene sequence: CDR1 SGHTA, CDR2 FQGTGA. With 5 bases removed from V and 5 bases from J, the gap between germline ends came to 13 bases. CDR3 length equals 13 residues.

V usage is TRBV7-8 and J usage is TRBJ2-3; 10 bases are shared with TRBD2. This CDR3 spans 18 amino acids. Germline V lookup: CDR1 SGHVS, CDR2 FQNEAQ. V lost 4 bases to trimming and J lost 5 bases; unmatched junction nucleotides: 15. CDR3 sequence: CASSSLAGPSGRVDTQYF. CDR3 sequence (DNA): TGTGCCAGCAGCTCCCTGGCGGGCCCTAGCGGGAGAGTAGATACGCAGTATTTT.

V and J are TRBV5-6 and TRBJ2-1; D is perhaps TRBD1 or TRBD2 (5 bases each). The CDR3 length is 15 residues. Per germline, CDR1 SGHDT and CDR2 YYEEEE. Trimming pared 5 bases from V and 5 bases from J, leaving 17 bases between. The CDR3 region is CASREAGTAHNEQFF. CDR3 nucleotide sequence: TGTGCCAGCAGGGAGGCCGGGACCGCGCACAATGAGCAGTTCTTC.